These T cell receptor beta chains were read from a single sample in a study of T cell responses to AZD1222 COVID-19 vaccine. Libraries were prepared by immunoSEQ multiplex PCR; TCRdb keeps only in-frame clonotypes and omits some of them. The data show 100,000 or so clones, 80% to 95% seen once. Source: peripheral blood, taken on day 0 of AZD1222 vaccination. The source is an adult in good health. Each CDR3 is given with its conserved first and last residue. The order of the fields is V gene, J gene, clone size, D gene, CDR3 protein, CDR3 DNA. The D gene is left open where the match is weak. Part of the rows lack a size; the others show once, few, many or a class for expanded clones.

v_call: TRBV6-1
j_call: TRBJ1-4
clone_size: -
d_call: -
cdr3_aa: CASSEGGVGEKLFF
cdr3_nt: TGTGCCAGCAGTGAAGGGGGAGTAGGGGAAAAACTGTTTTTT

v_call: TRBV6-6
j_call: TRBJ1-2
clone_size: -
d_call: TRBD1
cdr3_aa: CASFFRDSYGYTF
cdr3_nt: TGTGCCAGCTTTTTCCGGGACAGCTATGGCTACACCTTC

v_call: TRBV5-6
j_call: TRBJ1-1
clone_size: -
d_call: -
cdr3_aa: CASSLWGLSNTEAFF
cdr3_nt: TGTGCCAGCAGCTTGTGGGGACTCTCGAACACTGAAGCTTTCTTT

v_call: TRBV20-1
j_call: TRBJ1-5
clone_size: -
d_call: -
cdr3_aa: CSASLAEQPQHF
cdr3_nt: TGCAGTGCTAGTTTGGCAGAACAGCCCCAGCATTTT

v_call: TRBV12-3/TRBV12-4
j_call: TRBJ1-6
clone_size: -
d_call: -
cdr3_aa: CASSLSSDSPLHF
cdr3_nt: TGTGCCAGCAGTTTATCGTCAGACTCACCCCTCCACTTT

v_call: TRBV30
j_call: TRBJ1-2
clone_size: few
d_call: -
cdr3_aa: CAWSVPRGQNNYGYTF
cdr3_nt: TGTGCCTGGAGTGTACCCAGAGGCCAGAATAACTATGGCTACACCTTC

v_call: TRBV20-1
j_call: TRBJ2-7
clone_size: -
d_call: -
cdr3_aa: CSASGTGGSEQYF
cdr3_nt: TGCAGTGCTAGTGGTACGGGGGGCTCCGAGCAGTACTTC

v_call: TRBV7-9
j_call: TRBJ1-1
clone_size: -
d_call: -
cdr3_aa: CASSLGGGGNTEAFF
cdr3_nt: TGTGCCAGCAGCTTAGGAGGTGGGGGGAACACTGAAGCTTTCTTT

v_call: TRBV2
j_call: TRBJ1-1
clone_size: -
d_call: -
cdr3_aa: CASSVIGAGTEAFF
cdr3_nt: TGTGCCAGCAGCGTCATAGGGGCAGGGACTGAAGCTTTCTTT

v_call: TRBV5-1
j_call: TRBJ2-3
clone_size: -
d_call: -
cdr3_aa: CASSPGGGGRDTQYF
cdr3_nt: TGCGCCAGCAGCCCCGGGGGCGGCGGGCGGGATACGCAGTATTTT

v_call: TRBV29-1
j_call: TRBJ2-7
clone_size: -
d_call: -
cdr3_aa: CSVGGQPTGLYEQYF
cdr3_nt: TGCAGCGTTGGAGGGCAACCAACAGGCCTCTACGAGCAGTACTTC

v_call: TRBV2
j_call: TRBJ2-7
clone_size: -
d_call: TRBD1
cdr3_aa: CATGRGTGYYEQYF
cdr3_nt: TGTGCCACTGGCAGGGGGACAGGGTACTACGAGCAGTACTTC

v_call: TRBV5-4
j_call: TRBJ1-2
clone_size: -
d_call: -
cdr3_aa: CASSPSGTANYGYTF
cdr3_nt: TGTGCCAGCAGCCCCTCAGGTACAGCTAACTATGGCTACACCTTC

v_call: TRBV6-2/TRBV6-3
j_call: TRBJ2-7
clone_size: -
d_call: -
cdr3_aa: CASSRGDPGGMVF
cdr3_nt: TGTGCCAGCAGTCGCGGGGACCCCGGGGGTATGGTGTTC

v_call: TRBV6-4
j_call: TRBJ1-1
clone_size: -
d_call: TRBD1
cdr3_aa: CASSVQGGTEAFF
cdr3_nt: TGTGCCAGCAGTGTACAGGGGGGCACTGAAGCTTTCTTT

v_call: TRBV2
j_call: TRBJ2-6
clone_size: -
d_call: -
cdr3_aa: CASSGANVLTF
cdr3_nt: TGTGCCAGCTCTGGGGCCAACGTCCTGACTTTC

v_call: TRBV30
j_call: TRBJ1-1
clone_size: -
d_call: TRBD1
cdr3_aa: CAWSVSTRDSKKAFF
cdr3_nt: TGTGCCTGGAGCGTGAGTACCCGGGACAGCAAGAAAGCTTTCTTT

v_call: TRBV7-8
j_call: TRBJ1-1
clone_size: -
d_call: -
cdr3_aa: CASSELVQGDTEAFF
cdr3_nt: TGTGCCAGCAGCGAATTAGTCCAGGGAGACACTGAAGCTTTCTTT

v_call: TRBV11-2
j_call: TRBJ1-5
clone_size: -
d_call: -
cdr3_aa: CASSLGFGQPQHF
cdr3_nt: TGTGCCAGCAGCTTGGGGTTTGGGCAGCCCCAGCATTTT

v_call: TRBV28
j_call: TRBJ1-2
clone_size: -
d_call: -
cdr3_aa: CASSRLGQPLYGYTF
cdr3_nt: TGTGCCAGCAGCCGTCTAGGGCAGCCTTTATATGGCTACACCTTC

v_call: TRBV27
j_call: TRBJ1-2
clone_size: -
d_call: -
cdr3_aa: CASSPNQGLYGYTF
cdr3_nt: TGTGCCAGCAGTCCCAATCAGGGGCTCTATGGCTACACCTTC

v_call: TRBV10-3
j_call: TRBJ2-7
clone_size: -
d_call: TRBD2
cdr3_aa: CAISEGRGLAGSSYEQYF
cdr3_nt: TGTGCCATCAGTGAGGGGCGGGGACTAGCGGGTTCCTCCTACGAGCAGTACTTC

v_call: TRBV19
j_call: TRBJ1-3
clone_size: -
d_call: -
cdr3_aa: CASSIRSAGNTIYF
cdr3_nt: TGTGCCAGTAGTATACGCAGTGCTGGAAACACCATATATTTT

v_call: TRBV9
j_call: TRBJ1-1
clone_size: -
d_call: -
cdr3_aa: CASGASGTEAFF
cdr3_nt: TGTGCCTCGGGGGCTTCGGGCACTGAAGCTTTCTTT

v_call: TRBV27
j_call: TRBJ2-1
clone_size: -
d_call: -
cdr3_aa: CASRDGPGEQFF
cdr3_nt: TGTGCCAGCAGGGACGGGCCCGGGGAGCAGTTCTTC

v_call: TRBV7-2
j_call: TRBJ2-3
clone_size: -
d_call: -
cdr3_aa: CASSFGAADTQYF
cdr3_nt: TGTGCCAGCAGCTTCGGGGCGGCAGATACGCAGTATTTT

v_call: TRBV19
j_call: TRBJ1-5
clone_size: -
d_call: -
cdr3_aa: CASSKQNNQPQHF
cdr3_nt: TGTGCCAGTAGTAAACAAAACAATCAGCCCCAGCATTTT

v_call: TRBV11-2
j_call: TRBJ2-1
clone_size: -
d_call: -
cdr3_aa: CASSLDTPGTNNEQFF
cdr3_nt: TGTGCCAGCAGCTTAGATACCCCCGGTACCAACAATGAGCAGTTCTTC

v_call: TRBV19
j_call: TRBJ1-3
clone_size: once
d_call: -
cdr3_aa: CASSIGHPGAFTGNTIYF
cdr3_nt: TGTGCCAGTAGTATAGGACATCCGGGGGCTTTCACTGGAAACACCATATATTTT

v_call: TRBV19
j_call: TRBJ2-3
clone_size: -
d_call: -
cdr3_aa: CASSNGGWGTDTQYF
cdr3_nt: TGTGCCAGTAGTAACGGGGGATGGGGCACAGATACGCAGTATTTT

v_call: TRBV29-1
j_call: TRBJ2-2
clone_size: once
d_call: -
cdr3_aa: CSAGTPYTGELFF
cdr3_nt: TGCAGCGCTGGGACTCCATACACCGGGGAGCTGTTTTTT

v_call: TRBV3-1/TRBV3-2
j_call: TRBJ2-5
clone_size: once
d_call: TRBD2
cdr3_aa: CASSLTSGGREETQYF
cdr3_nt: TGTGCCAGCAGCCTCACTAGCGGGGGTCGAGAAGAGACCCAGTACTTC

v_call: TRBV7-9
j_call: TRBJ2-3
clone_size: -
d_call: TRBD2
cdr3_aa: CASSLGGRGRATDTQYF
cdr3_nt: TGTGCCAGCAGCTTAGGAGGCCGCGGGAGGGCCACAGATACGCAGTATTTT

v_call: TRBV7-3
j_call: TRBJ1-6
clone_size: -
d_call: TRBD1
cdr3_aa: CASSSTGGRSPLHF
cdr3_nt: TGTGCCAGCAGCTCGACAGGGGGAAGGTCACCCCTCCACTTT

v_call: TRBV11-3
j_call: TRBJ2-1
clone_size: -
d_call: -
cdr3_aa: CASSPATDNEQFF
cdr3_nt: TGTGCCAGCAGCCCCGCGACTGACAATGAGCAGTTCTTC